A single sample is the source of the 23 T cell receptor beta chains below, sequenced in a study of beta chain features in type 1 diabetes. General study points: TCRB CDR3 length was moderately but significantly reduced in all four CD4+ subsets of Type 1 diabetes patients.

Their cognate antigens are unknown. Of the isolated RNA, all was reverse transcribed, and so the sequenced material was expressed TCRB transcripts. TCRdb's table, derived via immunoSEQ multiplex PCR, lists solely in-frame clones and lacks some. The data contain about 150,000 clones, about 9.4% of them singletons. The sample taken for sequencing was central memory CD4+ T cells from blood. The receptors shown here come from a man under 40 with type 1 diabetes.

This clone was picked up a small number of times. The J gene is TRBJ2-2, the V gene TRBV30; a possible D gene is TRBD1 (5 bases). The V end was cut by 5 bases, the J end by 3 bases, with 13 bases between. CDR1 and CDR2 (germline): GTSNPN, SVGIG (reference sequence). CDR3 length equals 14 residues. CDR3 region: CAWVRQGDTGELFF. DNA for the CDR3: TGTGCCTGGGTAAGGCAGGGCGACACCGGGGAGCTGTTTTTT. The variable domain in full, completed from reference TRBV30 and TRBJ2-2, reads SQTIHQWPATLVQPVGSPLSLECTVEGTSNPNLYWYRQAAGRGLQLLFYSVGIGQISSEVPQNLSASRPQDRQFILSSKKLLLSDSGFYLCAWVRQGDTGELFFGEGSRLTVL.

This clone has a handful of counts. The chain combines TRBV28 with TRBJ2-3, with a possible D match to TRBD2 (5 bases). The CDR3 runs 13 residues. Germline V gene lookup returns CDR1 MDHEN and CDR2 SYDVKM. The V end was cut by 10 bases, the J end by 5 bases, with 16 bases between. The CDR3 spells CATRRDLVDTQYF. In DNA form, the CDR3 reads TGTGCCACGAGACGGGATTTGGTAGATACGCAGTATTTT.

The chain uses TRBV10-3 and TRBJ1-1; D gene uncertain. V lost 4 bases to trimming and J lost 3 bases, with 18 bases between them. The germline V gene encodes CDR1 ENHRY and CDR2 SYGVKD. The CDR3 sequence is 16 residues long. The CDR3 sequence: CAISGPRGVLDTEAFF. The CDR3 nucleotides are TGTGCCATCAGTGGACCCCGAGGAGTTCTAGACACTGAAGCTTTCTTT.

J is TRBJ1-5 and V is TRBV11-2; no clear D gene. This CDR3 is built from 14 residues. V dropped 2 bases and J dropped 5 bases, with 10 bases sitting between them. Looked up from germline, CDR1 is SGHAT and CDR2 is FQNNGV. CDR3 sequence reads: CASSLSGGDQPQHF. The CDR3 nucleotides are TGTGCCAGCAGCTTATCGGGAGGCGATCAGCCCCAGCATTTT.

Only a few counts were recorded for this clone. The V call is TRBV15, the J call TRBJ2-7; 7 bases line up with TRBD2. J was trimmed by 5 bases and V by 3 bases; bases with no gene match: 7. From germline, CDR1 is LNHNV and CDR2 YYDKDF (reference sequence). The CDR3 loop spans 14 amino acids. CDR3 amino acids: CATSRGGDSDEQYF. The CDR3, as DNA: TGTGCCACCAGCAGGGGGGGGGATTCTGACGAGCAGTACTTC.

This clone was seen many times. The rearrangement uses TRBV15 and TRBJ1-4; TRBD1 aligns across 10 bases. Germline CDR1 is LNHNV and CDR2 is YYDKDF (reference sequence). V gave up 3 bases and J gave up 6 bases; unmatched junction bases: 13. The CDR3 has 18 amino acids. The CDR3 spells CATSSPGTGVYHDEKLFF. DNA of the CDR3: TGTGCCACCAGCAGTCCCGGGACAGGGGTTTATCACGATGAAAAACTGTTTTTT.

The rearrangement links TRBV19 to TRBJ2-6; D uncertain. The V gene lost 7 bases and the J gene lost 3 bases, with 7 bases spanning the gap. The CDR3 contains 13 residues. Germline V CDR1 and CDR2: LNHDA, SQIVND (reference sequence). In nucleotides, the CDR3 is TGTGCCAGTAAGCGCGGTGGGGCCAACGTCCTGACTTTC. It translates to CASKRGGANVLTF.

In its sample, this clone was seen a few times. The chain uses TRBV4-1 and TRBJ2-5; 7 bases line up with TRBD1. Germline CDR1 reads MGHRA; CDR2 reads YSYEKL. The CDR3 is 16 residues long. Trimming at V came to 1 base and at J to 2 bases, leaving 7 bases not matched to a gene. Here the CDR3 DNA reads TGCGCCAGCAGCCAAGCGCTAAACAGGGGACAAGAGACCCAGTACTTC. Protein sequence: CASSQALNRGQETQYF.

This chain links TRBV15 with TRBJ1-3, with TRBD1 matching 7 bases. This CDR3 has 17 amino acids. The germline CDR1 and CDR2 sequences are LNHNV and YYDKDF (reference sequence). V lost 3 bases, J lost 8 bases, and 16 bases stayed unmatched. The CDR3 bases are TGTGCCACCAGCAGCCGAACCGGGACAGTCGTTTGGGACACCATATATTTT. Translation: CATSSRTGTVVWDTIYF.

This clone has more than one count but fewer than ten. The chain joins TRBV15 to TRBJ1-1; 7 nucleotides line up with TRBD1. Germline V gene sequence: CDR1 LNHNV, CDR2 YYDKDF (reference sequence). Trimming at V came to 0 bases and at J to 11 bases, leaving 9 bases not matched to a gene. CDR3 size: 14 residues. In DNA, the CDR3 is TGTGCCACCAGCAGAGATCGGGCTCCAGGGGGTGCTTTCTTT. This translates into CATSRDRAPGGAFF.

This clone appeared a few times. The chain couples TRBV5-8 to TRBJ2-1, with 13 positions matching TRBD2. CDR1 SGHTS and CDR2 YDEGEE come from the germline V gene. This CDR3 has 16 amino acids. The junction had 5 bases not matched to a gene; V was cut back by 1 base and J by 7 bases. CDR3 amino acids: CASSLTLAGGRNEQFF. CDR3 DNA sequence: TGTGCCAGCAGCTTGACACTAGCGGGAGGGCGGAATGAGCAGTTCTTC.

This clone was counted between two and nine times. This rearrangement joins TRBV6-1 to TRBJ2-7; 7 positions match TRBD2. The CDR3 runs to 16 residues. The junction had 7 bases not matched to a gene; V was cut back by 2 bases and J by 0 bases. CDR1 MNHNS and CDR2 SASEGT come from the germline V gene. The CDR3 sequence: CASSEWAGTNSYEQYF. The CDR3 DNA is TGTGCCAGCAGTGAATGGGCCGGGACTAACTCCTACGAGCAGTACTTC.

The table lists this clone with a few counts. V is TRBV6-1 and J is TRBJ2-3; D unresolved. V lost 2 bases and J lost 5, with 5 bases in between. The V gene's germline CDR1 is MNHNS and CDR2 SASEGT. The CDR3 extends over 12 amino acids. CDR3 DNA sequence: TGTGCCAGCAGTGAACGTAGAGATACGCAGTATTTT. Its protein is CASSERRDTQYF.

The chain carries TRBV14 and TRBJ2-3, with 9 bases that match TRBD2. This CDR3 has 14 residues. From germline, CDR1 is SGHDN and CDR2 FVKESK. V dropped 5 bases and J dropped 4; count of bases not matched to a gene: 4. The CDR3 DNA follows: TGTGCCAGCAGCAATAGCGGGAGTTCAGATACGCAGTATTTT. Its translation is CASSNSGSSDTQYF.

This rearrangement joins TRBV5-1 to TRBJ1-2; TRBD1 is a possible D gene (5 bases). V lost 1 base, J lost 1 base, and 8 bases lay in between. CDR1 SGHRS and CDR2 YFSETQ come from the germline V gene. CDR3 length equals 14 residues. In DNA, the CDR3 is TGCGCCAGCAGCTTGCCCCAGGGTAACTATGGCTACACCTTC. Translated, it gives CASSLPQGNYGYTF.

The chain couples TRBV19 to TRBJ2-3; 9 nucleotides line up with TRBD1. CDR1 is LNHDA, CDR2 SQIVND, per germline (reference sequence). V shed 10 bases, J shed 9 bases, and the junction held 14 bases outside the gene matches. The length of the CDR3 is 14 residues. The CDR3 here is CATTTETGGRTQYF. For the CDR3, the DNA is TGTGCCACAACCACCGAGACAGGGGGGAGGACGCAGTATTTT. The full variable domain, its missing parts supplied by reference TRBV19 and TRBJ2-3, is DGGITQSPKYLFRKEGQNVTLSCEQNLNHDAMYWYRQDPGQGLRLIYYSQIVNDFQKGDIAEGYSVSREKKESFPLTVTSAQKNPTAFYLCATTTETGGRTQYFGPGTRLTVL.

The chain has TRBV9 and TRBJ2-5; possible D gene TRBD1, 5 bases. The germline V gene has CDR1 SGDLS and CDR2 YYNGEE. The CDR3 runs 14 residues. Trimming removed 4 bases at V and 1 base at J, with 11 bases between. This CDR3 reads CASSPRAVQETQYF. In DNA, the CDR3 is TGTGCCAGCAGCCCCAGGGCGGTCCAAGAGACCCAGTACTTC.

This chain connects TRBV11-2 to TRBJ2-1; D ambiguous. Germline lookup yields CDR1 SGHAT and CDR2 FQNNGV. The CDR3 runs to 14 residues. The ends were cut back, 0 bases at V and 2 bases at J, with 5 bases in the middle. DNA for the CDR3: TGTGCCAGCAGCTTAGATTCGGCCTACAATGAGCAGTTCTTC. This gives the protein CASSLDSAYNEQFF. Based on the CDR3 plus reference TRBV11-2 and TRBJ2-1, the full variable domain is EAGVAQSPRYKIIEKRQSVAFWCNPISGHATLYWYQQILGQGPKLLIQFQNNGVVDDSQLPKDRFSAERLKGVDSTLKIQPAKLEDSAVYLCASSLDSAYNEQFFGPGTRLTVL.

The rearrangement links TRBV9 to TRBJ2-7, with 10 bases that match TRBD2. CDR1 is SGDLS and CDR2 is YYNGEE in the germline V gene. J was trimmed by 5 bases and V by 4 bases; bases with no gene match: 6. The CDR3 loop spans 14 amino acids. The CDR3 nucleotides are TGTGCCAGCAGCCCCTCCGGGACTAGCGACGAGCAGTACTTC. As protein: CASSPSGTSDEQYF.

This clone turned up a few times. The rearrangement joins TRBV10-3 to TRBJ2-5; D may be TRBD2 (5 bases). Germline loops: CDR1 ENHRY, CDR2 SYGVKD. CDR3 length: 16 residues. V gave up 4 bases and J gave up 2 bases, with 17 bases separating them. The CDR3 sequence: CAISGDVTRDQETQYF. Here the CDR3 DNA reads TGTGCCATCAGTGGTGACGTCACTAGGGATCAAGAGACCCAGTACTTC.

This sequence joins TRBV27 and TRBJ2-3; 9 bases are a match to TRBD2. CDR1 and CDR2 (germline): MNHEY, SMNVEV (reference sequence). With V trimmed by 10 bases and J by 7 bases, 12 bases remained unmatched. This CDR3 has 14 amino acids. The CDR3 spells CAIAREGLINTQYF. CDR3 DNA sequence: TGTGCCATCGCGCGGGAGGGCCTAATTAATACGCAGTATTTT.

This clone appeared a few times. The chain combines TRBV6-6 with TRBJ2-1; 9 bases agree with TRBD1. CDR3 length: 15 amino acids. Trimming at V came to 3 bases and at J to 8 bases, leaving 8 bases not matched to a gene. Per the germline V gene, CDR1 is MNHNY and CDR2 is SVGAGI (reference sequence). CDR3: CASSYFGTGSDEQFF. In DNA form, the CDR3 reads TGTGCCAGCAGTTATTTTGGGACAGGGTCCGATGAGCAGTTCTTC.

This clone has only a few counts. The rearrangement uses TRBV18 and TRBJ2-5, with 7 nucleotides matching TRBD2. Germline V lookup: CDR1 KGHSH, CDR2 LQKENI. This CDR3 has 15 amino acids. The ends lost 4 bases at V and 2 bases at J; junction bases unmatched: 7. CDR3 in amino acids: CASSLLGGGQETQYF. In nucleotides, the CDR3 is TGTGCCAGCTCACTACTCGGGGGAGGGCAAGAGACCCAGTACTTC. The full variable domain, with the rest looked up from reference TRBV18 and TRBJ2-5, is NAGVMQNPRHLVRRRGQEARLRCSPMKGHSHVYWYRQLPEEGLKFMVYLQKENIIDESGMPKERFSAEFPKEGPSILRIQQVVRGDSAAYFCASSLLGGGQETQYFGPGTRLLVL.